These 3 T cell receptor beta chains share one sample of origin, sequenced in a study of T cells expressing NK-cell markers. After re-calling the 5' RACE reads, TCRdb lists one entry per CDR3 protein, DNA absent. The table for this sample gives 250,000 to 300,000 distinct CDR3 sequences. Source material: blood T cells: a sorted CD56 or NKG2C T cell subset, CD4+ or CD8+ T cells, or bulk PBMC T cells (not recorded which). The receptors derive from a woman between 18 and 69 years old in good health.

The V call is TRBV7-2, the J call TRBJ2-3. This CDR3 contains 13 residues. Germline CDR1 is SGHTA and CDR2 is FQGNSA. CDR3: CASSSLAPDTQYF.

This chain connects TRBV28 to TRBJ2-2. This CDR3 is 15 amino acids long. The V gene's germline CDR1 is MDHEN and CDR2 SYDVKM. CDR3 sequence reads: CASRPQRLNTGELFF.

The CDR3 region is CASRRAQGYNEQFF. V and J are TRBV6-2 or TRBV6-3 and TRBJ2-1; TCRdb names TRBD1, which stays unverified in the absence of DNA. Per the germline V gene, CDR1 is MNHEY and CDR2 is SVGEGT. The CDR3 is 14 residues long.